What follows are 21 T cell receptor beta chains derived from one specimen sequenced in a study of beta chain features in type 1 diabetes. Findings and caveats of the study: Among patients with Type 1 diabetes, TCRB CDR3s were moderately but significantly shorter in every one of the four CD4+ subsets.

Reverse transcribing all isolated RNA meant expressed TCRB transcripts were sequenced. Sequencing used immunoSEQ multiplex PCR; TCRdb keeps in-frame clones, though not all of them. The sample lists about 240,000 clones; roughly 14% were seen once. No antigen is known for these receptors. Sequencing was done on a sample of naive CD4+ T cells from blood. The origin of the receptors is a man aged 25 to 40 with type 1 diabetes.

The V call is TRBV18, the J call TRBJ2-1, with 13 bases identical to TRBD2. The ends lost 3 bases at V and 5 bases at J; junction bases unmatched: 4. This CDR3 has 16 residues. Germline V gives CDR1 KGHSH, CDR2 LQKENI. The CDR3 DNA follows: TGTGCCAGCTCACCGGGGACTAGCGGGGCTAACAATGAGCAGTTCTTC. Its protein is CASSPGTSGANNEQFF. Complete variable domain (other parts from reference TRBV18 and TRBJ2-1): NAGVMQNPRHLVRRRGQEARLRCSPMKGHSHVYWYRQLPEEGLKFMVYLQKENIIDESGMPKERFSAEFPKEGPSILRIQQVVRGDSAAYFCASSPGTSGANNEQFFGPGTRLTVL.

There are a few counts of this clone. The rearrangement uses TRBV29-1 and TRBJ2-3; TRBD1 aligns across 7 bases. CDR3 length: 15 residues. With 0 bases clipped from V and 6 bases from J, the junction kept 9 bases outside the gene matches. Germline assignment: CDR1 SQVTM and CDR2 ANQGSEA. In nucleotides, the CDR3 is TGCAGCGTTGAAGATCGTCAGGGGGTCAAGGATACGCAGTATTTT. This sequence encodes CSVEDRQGVKDTQYF.

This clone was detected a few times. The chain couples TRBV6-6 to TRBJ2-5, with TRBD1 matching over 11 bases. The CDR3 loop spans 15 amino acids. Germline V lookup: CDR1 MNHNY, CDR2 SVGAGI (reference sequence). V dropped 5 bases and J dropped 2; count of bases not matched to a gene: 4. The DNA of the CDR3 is TGTGCCAGCAGTCGGGGGGACAGGGGGCAAGAGACCCAGTACTTC. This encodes CASSRGDRGQETQYF.

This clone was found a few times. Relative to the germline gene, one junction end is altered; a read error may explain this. CDR3 loop: CASSNKPRDTSF. The CDR3 DNA sequence: TGTGCCAGCAGCAATAAACCCCGGGACACCAGCTTC. The gene calls are TRBV11-3 and TRBJ2-7; D might be TRBD1 (6 bases). CDR1 is SGHNT, CDR2 YENEEA, per germline. CDR3 size: 12 residues.

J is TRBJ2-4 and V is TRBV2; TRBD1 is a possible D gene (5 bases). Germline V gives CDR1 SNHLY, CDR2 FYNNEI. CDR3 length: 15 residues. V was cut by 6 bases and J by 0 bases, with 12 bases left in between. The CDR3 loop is CASRPLGVAKNIQYF. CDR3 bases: TGTGCCAGCAGACCATTAGGGGTAGCCAAAAACATTCAGTACTTC. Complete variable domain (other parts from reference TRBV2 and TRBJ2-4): EPEVTQTPSHQVTQMGQEVILRCVPISNHLYFYWYRQILGQKVEFLVSFYNNEISEKSEIFDDQFSVERPDGSNFTLKIRSTKLEDSAMYFCASRPLGVAKNIQYFGAGTRLSVL.

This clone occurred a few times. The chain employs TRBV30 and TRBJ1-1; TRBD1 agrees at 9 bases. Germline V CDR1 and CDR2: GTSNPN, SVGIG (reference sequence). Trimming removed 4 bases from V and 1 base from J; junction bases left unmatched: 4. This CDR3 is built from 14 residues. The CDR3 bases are TGTGCCTGGACCTCGGACAGGGGGAACACTGAAGCTTTCTTT. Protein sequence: CAWTSDRGNTEAFF.

The CDR3 spells CASIPRSRGRSDTQYF. CDR3 DNA sequence: TGTGCCAGCATACCCCGGTCCAGGGGGCGCTCAGATACGCAGTATTTT. The J gene is TRBJ2-3, the V gene TRBV2; 8 bases map to TRBD1. Germline CDR1 reads SNHLY; CDR2 reads FYNNEI. J was trimmed by 4 bases and V by 7 bases; bases with no gene match: 13. The CDR3 covers 16 residues.

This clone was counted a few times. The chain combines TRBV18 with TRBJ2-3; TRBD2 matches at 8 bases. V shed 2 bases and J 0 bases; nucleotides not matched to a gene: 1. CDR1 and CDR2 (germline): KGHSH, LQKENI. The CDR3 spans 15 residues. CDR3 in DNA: TGTGCCAGCTCACCAGCGGGAGGAAGCACAGATACGCAGTATTTT. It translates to CASSPAGGSTDTQYF.

In DNA, the CDR3 is TGTGCCAGCAGTTACTCGGAGGGCTTGGTCAATGAGCAGTTCTTC. Its protein product is CASSYSEGLVNEQFF. The J gene is TRBJ2-1, the V gene TRBV6-5; tentatively, D is TRBD2 (6 bases). Trimming pared 0 bases from V and 6 bases from J, leaving 12 bases between. Per the germline V gene, CDR1 is MNHEY and CDR2 is SVGAGI. The CDR3 is made up of 15 amino acids.

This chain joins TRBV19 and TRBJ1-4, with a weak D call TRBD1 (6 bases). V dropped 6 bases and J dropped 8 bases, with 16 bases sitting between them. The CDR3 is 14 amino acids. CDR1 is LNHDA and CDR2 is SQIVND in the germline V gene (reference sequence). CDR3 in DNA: TGTGCCAGTAGCACAGGGATGGGAATGGAAAAACTGTTTTTT. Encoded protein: CASSTGMGMEKLFF.

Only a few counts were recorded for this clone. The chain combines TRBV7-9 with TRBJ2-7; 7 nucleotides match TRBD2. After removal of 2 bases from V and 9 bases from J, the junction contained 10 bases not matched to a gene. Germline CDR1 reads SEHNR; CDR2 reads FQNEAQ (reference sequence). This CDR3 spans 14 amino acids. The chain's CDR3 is CASSLSRPGEGQYF. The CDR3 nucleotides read TGTGCCAGCAGCTTATCGCGACCCGGGGAGGGGCAGTACTTC.

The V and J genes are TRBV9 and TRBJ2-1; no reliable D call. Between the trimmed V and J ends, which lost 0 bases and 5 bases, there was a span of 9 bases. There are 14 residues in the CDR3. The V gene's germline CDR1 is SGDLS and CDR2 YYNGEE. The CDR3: CASSVANSNNEQFF. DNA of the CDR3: TGTGCCAGCAGCGTAGCTAATAGCAACAATGAGCAGTTCTTC.

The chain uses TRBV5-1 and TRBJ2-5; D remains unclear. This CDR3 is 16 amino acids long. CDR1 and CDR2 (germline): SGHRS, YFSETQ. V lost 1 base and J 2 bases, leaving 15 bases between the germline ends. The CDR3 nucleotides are TGCGCCAGCAGCTTGACTCTGCAAGAATTACAAGAGACCCAGTACTTC. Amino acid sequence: CASSLTLQELQETQYF.

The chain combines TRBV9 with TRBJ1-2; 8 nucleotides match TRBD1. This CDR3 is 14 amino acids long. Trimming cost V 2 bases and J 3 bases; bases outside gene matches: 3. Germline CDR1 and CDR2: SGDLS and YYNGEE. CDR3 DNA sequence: TGTGCCAGCAGCGTGGACAGGGCTGACTATGGCTACACCTTC. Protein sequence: CASSVDRADYGYTF.

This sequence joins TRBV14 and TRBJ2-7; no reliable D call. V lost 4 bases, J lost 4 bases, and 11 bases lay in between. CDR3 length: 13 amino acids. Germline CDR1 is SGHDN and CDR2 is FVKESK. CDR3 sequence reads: CASSRDTIYEQYF. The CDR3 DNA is TGTGCCAGCAGCCGAGACACAATATACGAGCAGTACTTC.

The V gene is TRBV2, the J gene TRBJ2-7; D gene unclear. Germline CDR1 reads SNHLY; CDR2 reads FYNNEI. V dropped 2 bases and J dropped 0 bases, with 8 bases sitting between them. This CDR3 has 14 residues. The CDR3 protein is CASSEQRSSYEQYF. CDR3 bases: TGTGCCAGCAGTGAACAGAGGAGCTCCTACGAGCAGTACTTC.

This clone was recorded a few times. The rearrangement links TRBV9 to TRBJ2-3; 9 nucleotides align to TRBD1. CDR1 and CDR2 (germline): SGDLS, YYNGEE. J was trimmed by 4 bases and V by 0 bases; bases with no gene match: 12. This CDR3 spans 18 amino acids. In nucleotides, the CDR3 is TGTGCCAGCAGCGTAGCCCCCCAGACAGGGGGGGACTCAGATACGCAGTATTTT. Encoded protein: CASSVAPQTGGDSDTQYF.

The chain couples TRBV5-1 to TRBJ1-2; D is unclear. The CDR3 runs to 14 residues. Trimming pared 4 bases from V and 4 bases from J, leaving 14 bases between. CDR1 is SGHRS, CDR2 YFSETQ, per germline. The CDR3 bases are TGCGCCAGCAGCGGAGGAGACAAGTTCTATGGCTACACCTTC. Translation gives CASSGGDKFYGYTF.

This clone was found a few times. The CDR3 DNA reads TGCAGCGTTGAACGAGGGACAGGGGATAACGAGCAGTACTTC. This encodes CSVERGTGDNEQYF. The genes are TRBV29-1 and TRBJ2-7; the match to TRBD1 covers 10 bases. V shed 2 bases and J 5 bases; nucleotides not matched to a gene: 6. CDR3 length equals 14 residues. CDR1 SQVTM and CDR2 ANQGSEA come from the germline V gene.

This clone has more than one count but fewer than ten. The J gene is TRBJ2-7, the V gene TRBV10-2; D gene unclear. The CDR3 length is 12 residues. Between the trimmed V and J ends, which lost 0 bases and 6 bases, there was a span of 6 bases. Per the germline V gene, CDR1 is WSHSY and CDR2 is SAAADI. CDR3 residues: CASSESIGEQYF. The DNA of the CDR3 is TGCGCCAGCAGTGAGTCGATCGGCGAGCAGTACTTC.

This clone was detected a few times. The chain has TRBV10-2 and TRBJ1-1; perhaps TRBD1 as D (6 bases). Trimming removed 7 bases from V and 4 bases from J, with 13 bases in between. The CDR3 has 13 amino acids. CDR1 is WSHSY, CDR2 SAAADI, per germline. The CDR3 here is CASTPTGSTEAFF. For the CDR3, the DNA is TGCGCCAGCACCCCCACAGGGAGCACTGAAGCTTTCTTT.